What follows describes a single T cell receptor (beta chain). V shed 0 bases and J 3 bases; nucleotides not matched to a gene: 2. Germline CDR1 and CDR2: DFQATT and SNEGSKA (reference sequence). The CDR3 is made up of 14 amino acids. The data stem from a study of human T cells and chemical hapten exposure. TCRdb recomputed calls from the RACE reads with MiXCR, one row per CDR3 protein. This table holds some 200,000 distinct CDR3 sequences, almost 30% found once. Specified time point: pre-sensitization, week 0. Treatment here: therapeutic diphenylcyclopropenone sensitization with weekly scalp DPC. The sequences come from whole blood, collected in connection with sensitization to the hapten diphenylcyclopropenone (DPC). This chain uses TRBV20-1 with TRBJ2-7; 10 bases agree with TRBD2. This TCR derives from a woman between 25 and 40 years old with alopecia areata. Some clones in this sample may be carry-over from other donors' samples. The CDR3 reads CSARDGTSVYEQYF. Written as DNA, the CDR3 is TGCAGTGCTAGAGACGGGACTAGCGTCTACGAGCAGTACTTC.